This T cell receptor beta chain appears in the sequencing data of a study of T cell responses to AZD1222 COVID-19 vaccine. Turning to this clone: The target antigen is unknown.

The CDR3 runs to 16 residues. Germline V gene data show CDR1 as SNHLY and CDR2 as FYNNEI. Trimming stripped 3 bases from V and 0 bases from J, with 15 bases between. Study outcomes and limitations: Spike-specific TCR breadth and depth both grew after two AZD1222 doses. Clonal diversity was possibly underestimated, and the donors were mostly white British, with more females. The repertoires were collected only after the peak T cell response.

Clones were sequenced by immunoSEQ multiplex PCR, and TCRdb holds only the in-frame ones, with some missing. In the table there are roughly 100,000 clones, over 85% of which are singletons. Here the sequenced sample was peripheral blood, taken on day 0 of AZD1222 vaccination. This TCR came from an adult in good health. The J gene is TRBJ2-7, the V gene TRBV2, with TRBD1 as a possible D gene (5 bases). The CDR3 is CASSENSGFTSYEQYF. The DNA for the CDR3 is TGTGCCAGCAGTGAGAATTCAGGGTTTACCTCCTACGAGCAGTACTTC.